This T cell receptor beta chain was captured in a study of PD-L1 blockade in urothelial cancer. On the study more broadly: Patients had received 0 to 3 prior chemotherapy regimens.

Using immunoSEQ multiplex PCR, the repertoire was profiled, and TCRdb retains in-frame clones only, with some absent. Among roughly 110,000 clones listed, approximately 90% were seen once. Indicated time point: peripheral blood 6 weeks after treatment start. Between the trimmed V and J ends, which lost 0 bases and 0 bases, there was a span of 18 bases. The CDR3 has 19 residues. Germline lookup yields CDR1 LGHNA and CDR2 YNFKEQ. V usage is TRBV4-2 and J usage is TRBJ2-1, with a weak D call TRBD1 (5 bases). The TCR comes from a man aged 55 to 70 with urothelial cancer. This specimen was PBMCs, taken around atezolizumab (anti-PD-L1) treatment. Here the CDR3 reads CASSQDRSRAESSYNEQFF. CDR3 DNA: TGTGCCAGCAGCCAAGATCGTTCCAGGGCGGAAAGCTCCTACAATGAGCAGTTCTTC.